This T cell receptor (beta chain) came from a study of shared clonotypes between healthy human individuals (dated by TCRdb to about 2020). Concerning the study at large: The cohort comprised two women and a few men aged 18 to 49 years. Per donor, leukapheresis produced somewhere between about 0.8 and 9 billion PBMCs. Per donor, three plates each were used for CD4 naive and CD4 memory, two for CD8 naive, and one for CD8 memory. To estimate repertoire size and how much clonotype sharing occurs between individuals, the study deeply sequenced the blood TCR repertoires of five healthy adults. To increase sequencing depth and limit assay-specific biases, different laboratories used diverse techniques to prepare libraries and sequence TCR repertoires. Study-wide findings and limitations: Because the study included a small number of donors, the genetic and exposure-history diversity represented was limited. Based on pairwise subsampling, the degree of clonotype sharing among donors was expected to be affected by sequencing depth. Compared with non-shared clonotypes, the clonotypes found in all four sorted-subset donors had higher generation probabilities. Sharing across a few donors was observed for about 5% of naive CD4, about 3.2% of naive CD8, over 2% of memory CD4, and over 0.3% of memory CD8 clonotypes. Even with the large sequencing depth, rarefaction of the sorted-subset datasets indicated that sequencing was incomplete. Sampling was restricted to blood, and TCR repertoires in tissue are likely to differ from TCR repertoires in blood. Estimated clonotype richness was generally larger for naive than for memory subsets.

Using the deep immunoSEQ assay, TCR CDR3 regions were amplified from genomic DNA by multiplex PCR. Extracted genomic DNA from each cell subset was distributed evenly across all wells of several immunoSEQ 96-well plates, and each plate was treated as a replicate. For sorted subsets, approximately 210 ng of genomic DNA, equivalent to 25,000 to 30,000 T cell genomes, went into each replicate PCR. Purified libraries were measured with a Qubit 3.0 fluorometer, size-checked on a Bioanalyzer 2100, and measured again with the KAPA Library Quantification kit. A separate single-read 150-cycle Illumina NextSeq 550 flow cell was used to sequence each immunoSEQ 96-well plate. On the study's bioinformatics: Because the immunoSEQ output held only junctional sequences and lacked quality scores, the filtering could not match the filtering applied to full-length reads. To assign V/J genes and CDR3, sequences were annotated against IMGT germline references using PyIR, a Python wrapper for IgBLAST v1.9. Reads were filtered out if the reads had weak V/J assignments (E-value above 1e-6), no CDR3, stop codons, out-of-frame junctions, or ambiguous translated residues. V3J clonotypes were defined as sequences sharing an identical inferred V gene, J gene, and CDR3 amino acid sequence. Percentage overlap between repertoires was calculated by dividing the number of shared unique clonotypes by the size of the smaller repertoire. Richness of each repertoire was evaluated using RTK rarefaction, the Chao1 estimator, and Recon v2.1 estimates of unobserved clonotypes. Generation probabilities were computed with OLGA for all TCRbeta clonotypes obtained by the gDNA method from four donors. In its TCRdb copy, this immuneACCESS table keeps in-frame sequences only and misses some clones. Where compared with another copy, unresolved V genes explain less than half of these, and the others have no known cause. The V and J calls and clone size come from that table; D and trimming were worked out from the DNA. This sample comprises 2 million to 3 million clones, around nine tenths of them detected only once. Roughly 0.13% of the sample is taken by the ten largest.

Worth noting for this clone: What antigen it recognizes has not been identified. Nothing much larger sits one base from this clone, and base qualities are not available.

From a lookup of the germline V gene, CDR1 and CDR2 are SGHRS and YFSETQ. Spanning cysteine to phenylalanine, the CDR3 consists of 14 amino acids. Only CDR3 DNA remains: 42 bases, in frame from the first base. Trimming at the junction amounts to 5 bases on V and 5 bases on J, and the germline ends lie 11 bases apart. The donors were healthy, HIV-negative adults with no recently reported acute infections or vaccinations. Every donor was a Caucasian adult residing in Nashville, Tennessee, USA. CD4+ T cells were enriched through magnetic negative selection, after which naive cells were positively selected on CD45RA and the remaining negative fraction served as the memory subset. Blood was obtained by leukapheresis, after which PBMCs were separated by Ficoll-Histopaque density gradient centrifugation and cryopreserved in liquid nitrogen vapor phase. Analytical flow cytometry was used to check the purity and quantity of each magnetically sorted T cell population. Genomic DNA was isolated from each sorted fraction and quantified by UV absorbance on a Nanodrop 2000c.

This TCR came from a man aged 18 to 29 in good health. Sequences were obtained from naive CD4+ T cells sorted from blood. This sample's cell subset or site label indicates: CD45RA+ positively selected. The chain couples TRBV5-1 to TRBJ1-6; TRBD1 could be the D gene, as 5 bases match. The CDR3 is CASSAGLDNSPLHF. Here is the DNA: TGCGCCAGCAGTGCAGGGCTCGATAATTCACCCCTCCACTTT.